The next 17 T cell receptor beta chains were all read from a single sample in a study of identical twins. One entry per CDR3 protein, called by TCRdb with MiXCR from the 5' RACE reads. The table records under 500,000 distinct CDR3 sequences, roughly 13% of them present only once. The same sample was also used in a study of yellow fever vaccine responses in identical twins.

Sequencing used CD4+ T cells sorted from blood. The receptors come from a woman in her late teens or twenties in good health.

This clonotype was counted at least ten times. This chain links TRBV6-2 or TRBV6-3 with TRBJ2-2; D is undetermined. The germline gives CDR1 MNHEY, CDR2 SVGEGT. With 4 bases removed from V and 3 bases from J, the gap between germline ends came to 9 bases. CDR3 length equals 14 residues. CDR3 amino acids: CASSFNGYTGELFF. CDR3 nucleotide sequence: TGTGCCAGCAGTTTCAACGGATACACCGGGGAGCTGTTTTTT.

The rearrangement links TRBV15 to TRBJ1-4, with 9 bases that match TRBD1. V lost 4 bases and J lost 4; bases outside the gene matches: 1. CDR1 is LNHNV and CDR2 is YYDKDF in the germline V gene (reference sequence). This CDR3 has 14 amino acids. CDR3: CATSKGQGNEKLFF. The CDR3 DNA follows: TGTGCCACCAGCAAGGGACAGGGTAATGAAAAACTGTTTTTT.

This clonotype appeared a few times. The chain employs TRBV29-1 and TRBJ2-7; D is unresolved. Trimming cost V 0 bases and J 4 bases, with 10 bases left between them. Germline loops: CDR1 SQVTM, CDR2 ANQGSEA. The CDR3 sequence is 13 residues long. CDR3 in amino acids: CSVEEPAGYEQYF. Written as DNA, the CDR3 is TGCAGCGTTGAAGAACCAGCAGGATACGAGCAGTACTTC.

This clonotype was detected only a few times. The genes are TRBV7-2 and TRBJ2-2; TRBD2 might be the D (5 bases). Germline CDR1 and CDR2: SGHTA and FQGNSA. CDR3 length equals 16 residues. V lost 5 bases, J lost 1 base, and 14 bases lay in between. The CDR3 bases are TGTGCCAGCAGCCGTTGGACTGCCCAGAACACCGGGGAGCTGTTTTTT. It codes for CASSRWTAQNTGELFF.

The chain employs TRBV18 and TRBJ2-7; TRBD2 is a possible D gene (6 bases). Germline loops: CDR1 KGHSH, CDR2 LQKENI. Trimming cost V 3 bases and J 1 base, with 10 bases left between them. The CDR3 is 14 residues long. This CDR3 reads CASSPTGTSYEQYF. The CDR3 DNA sequence: TGTGCCAGCTCACCCACCGGGACTTCCTACGAGCAGTACTTC.

This clonotype was picked up many times. The chain uses TRBV15 and TRBJ2-7; 7 positions match TRBD2. The CDR3 covers 15 residues. Germline V gene sequence: CDR1 LNHNV, CDR2 YYDKDF (reference sequence). With 0 bases clipped from V and 2 bases from J, the junction kept 4 bases outside the gene matches. DNA for the CDR3: TGTGCCACCAGCAGAGATGCGGGAGCAACCTACGAGCAGTACTTC. It codes for CATSRDAGATYEQYF.

The rearrangement joins TRBV9 to TRBJ2-7, with 8 bases fitting TRBD1. The CDR3 spans 15 residues. Germline-derived CDR1 and CDR2 are SGDLS and YYNGEE. The junction had 12 bases not matched to a gene; V was cut back by 3 bases and J by 7 bases. In DNA, the CDR3 is TGTGCCAGCAGCGCCCAAGCCCAGGGGGCGGAAGAGCAGTACTTC. Translating it yields CASSAQAQGAEEQYF.

This clonotype was detected a few times. V and J are TRBV28 and TRBJ1-1; TRBD1 might be the D (6 bases). Germline V CDR1 and CDR2: MDHEN, SYDVKM. CDR3 length equals 15 residues. V shed 3 bases and J shed 0 bases, with 11 bases lying between them. CDR3 sequence (DNA): TGTGCCAGCAGTTTCCCCCAGGGGATGAACACTGAAGCTTTCTTT. Its protein is CASSFPQGMNTEAFF.

This clonotype was found a few times. One end of the junction is discordant with germline, which a read error may explain. V usage is TRBV5-1 and J usage is TRBJ2-3, with 7 bases that match TRBD1. The CDR3 consists of 14 residues. Per germline, CDR1 SGHRS and CDR2 YFSETQ. CDR3 in DNA: TGCGCCAGCAGCTTGGACCGACAGGGCCCAGATACTCATTTT. Its translation is CASSLDRQGPDTHF.

This clonotype was counted at least ten times. The chain uses TRBV12-3 or TRBV12-4 and TRBJ1-5; no clear D. Trimming stripped 1 base from V and 5 bases from J, with 3 bases between. CDR3 length: 12 amino acids. CDR3 region: CASSLGYQPQHF. CDR3 sequence (DNA): TGTGCCAGCAGTTTAGGGTATCAGCCCCAGCATTTT.

The chain links TRBV20-1 to TRBJ2-3, with 12 bases identical to TRBD1. Germline CDR1 DFQATT, CDR2 SNEGSKA (reference sequence). This CDR3 contains 15 residues. V lost 5 bases to trimming and J lost 3 bases; unmatched junction nucleotides: 6. The CDR3: CSAASGQGATDTQYF. CDR3 nucleotides: TGCAGTGCTGCCTCGGGACAGGGGGCTACAGATACGCAGTATTTT.

The chain combines TRBV5-1 with TRBJ2-7, with 10 bases identical to TRBD2. The V gene's germline CDR1 is SGHRS and CDR2 YFSETQ. CDR3 length: 15 residues. Trimming removed 4 bases from V and 5 bases from J; junction bases left unmatched: 9. In nucleotides, the CDR3 is TGCGCCAGCAGCCCCTTTTCTAGCGGGAGAAACGAGCAGTACTTC. Its translation is CASSPFSSGRNEQYF.

Only a few counts were recorded for this clonotype. The chain is built from TRBV6-5 and TRBJ2-2, with unresolved D. Germline lookup yields CDR1 MNHEY and CDR2 SVGAGI. Trimming left V 2 bases short and J 2 bases short, with 3 bases between. This CDR3 comprises 13 residues. CDR3 sequence: CASSYHNTGELFF. In DNA form, the CDR3 reads TGTGCCAGCAGTTACCATAACACCGGGGAGCTGTTTTTT.

This clonotype turned up a few times. The CDR3 loop reads CASSPGQGDSNQPQHF. Written as DNA, the CDR3 is TGTGCCAGCAGCCCGGGACAGGGGGATAGCAATCAGCCCCAGCATTTT. The V and J genes are TRBV7-9 and TRBJ1-5, with 11 nucleotides matching TRBD1. The CDR3 sequence is 16 residues long. V lost 5 bases, J lost 0 bases, and 3 bases stayed unmatched. Germline CDR1 reads SEHNR; CDR2 reads FQNEAQ (reference sequence). The full variable domain, rest sourced from reference TRBV7-9 and TRBJ1-5, is DTGVSQNPRHKITKRGQNVTFRCDPISEHNRLYWYRQTLGQGPEFLTYFQNEAQLEKSRLLSDRFSAERPKGSFSTLEIQRTEQGDSAMYLCASSPGQGDSNQPQHFGDGTRLSIL.

The rearrangement links TRBV4-1 to TRBJ2-3; D is unclear. The CDR3 totals 14 residues. The germline V gene has CDR1 MGHRA and CDR2 YSYEKL. The V and J ends lost 6 bases and 0 bases respectively, with 10 bases between them. CDR3 sequence (DNA): TGCGCCAGCAGGTGGCTAGGGAGCACAGATACGCAGTATTTT. It specifies CASRWLGSTDTQYF.

This clonotype has just a few counts. The chain has TRBV3-1 and TRBJ1-1, with D possibly matching TRBD1 (6 bases). The length of the CDR3 is 22 residues. Trimming took 5 bases from V and 1 from J, leaving 35 bases between them. Germline V gene sequence: CDR1 LGHDT, CDR2 YNNKEL (reference sequence). This CDR3 is CASSERRGTLGHPAVSNTEAFF. CDR3 sequence (DNA): TGTGCCAGCAGCGAGCGTAGGGGTACGTTGGGACACCCAGCCGTATCGAACACTGAAGCTTTCTTT.

This chain links TRBV18 with TRBJ2-1, with a tentative D call TRBD2 (5 bases). The CDR3 consists of 16 residues. Germline CDR1 is KGHSH and CDR2 is LQKENI. The V gene lost 3 bases and the J gene lost 6 bases, with 18 bases spanning the gap. Here the CDR3 reads CASSPLPGTRVNEQFF. CDR3 in DNA: TGTGCCAGCTCACCCCTGCCTGGAACTAGAGTCAATGAGCAGTTCTTC.